Presented here are 21 T cell receptor beta chains from one specimen sequenced in a study of technical replicates of blood from a few donors. Sequenced by immunoSEQ multiplex PCR; TCRdb stores in-frame clones only, minus some. The sample gives 65,000 to 95,000 clones, about 94% of which show up once; around 0.42% is in the top ten. The sequencing input was T cells isolated from PBMCs. The receptors shown here come from a human donor in good health.

The count of this clone is one. The V gene is TRBV15, the J gene TRBJ2-1; 11 bases map to TRBD2. The CDR3 consists of 15 residues. The germline V gene encodes CDR1 LNHNV and CDR2 YYDKDF (reference sequence). The V segment lost 3 bases and the J segment 10 bases; nucleotides outside the gene matches: 8. For the CDR3, the DNA is TGTGCCACCAGCAGGACTAGCGGGAAGGTATGGGAGCAGTTCTTC. This translates into CATSRTSGKVWEQFF.

The genes are TRBV14 and TRBJ2-7; D possibly corresponds to TRBD2 (6 bases). Germline assignment: CDR1 SGHDN and CDR2 FVKESK. The CDR3 runs to 17 residues. Trimming removed 0 bases at V and 5 bases at J, with 20 bases between. CDR3 region: CASSQDPGGSRRHEQYF. In nucleotides, the CDR3 is TGTGCCAGCAGCCAAGACCCTGGAGGGTCCAGAAGGCACGAGCAGTACTTC.

V usage is TRBV7-9 and J usage is TRBJ2-1, with unresolved D. From germline, CDR1 is SEHNR and CDR2 FQNEAQ (reference sequence). The CDR3 has 16 amino acids. The V end lost 5 bases, the J end lost 5 bases, and 19 bases lay between the germline ends. The DNA of the CDR3 is TGTGCCAGCAGCCTGGCTGGTGGGCCAGTAAACAATGAGCAGTTCTTC. Translating gives CASSLAGGPVNNEQFF.

This chain links TRBV19 with TRBJ2-7; D perhaps matches TRBD1 (6 bases). Trimming stripped 3 bases from V and 2 bases from J, with 11 bases between. The CDR3 covers 14 residues. CDR1 LNHDA and CDR2 SQIVND come from the germline V gene (reference sequence). The DNA of the CDR3 is TGTGCCAGTAGTATCCAGGGGAATGCCTACGAGCAGTACTTC. As protein: CASSIQGNAYEQYF.

The chain uses TRBV19 and TRBJ1-1; no firm D call. The CDR3 runs 12 residues. With 3 bases removed from V and 8 bases from J, the gap between germline ends came to 10 bases. Germline V CDR1 and CDR2: LNHDA, SQIVND (reference sequence). CDR3 DNA: TGTGCCAGTAGTATCATACCGGGGGAAGCTTTCTTT. It codes for CASSIIPGEAFF.

The gene calls are TRBV7-9 and TRBJ2-1; possibly TRBD2 for D (5 bases). Germline assignment: CDR1 SEHNR and CDR2 FQNEAQ (reference sequence). The CDR3 consists of 18 residues. V was clipped by 1 base and J by 2 bases, with 18 bases between them. The CDR3 is CASSLDRQRGVPYNEQFF. The CDR3 DNA follows: TGTGCCAGCAGCTTAGACCGTCAACGGGGAGTTCCCTACAATGAGCAGTTCTTC.

The chain couples TRBV5-6 to TRBJ2-5, with TRBD1 identical over 9 bases. This CDR3 comprises 15 residues. Germline V gives CDR1 SGHDT, CDR2 YYEEEE. V was clipped by 3 bases and J by 4 bases; unmatched bases: 7. CDR3 loop: CASSSGKDRGETQYF. The CDR3 DNA follows: TGTGCCAGCAGCTCGGGGAAGGACAGGGGAGAGACCCAGTACTTC.

The V and J genes are TRBV5-1 and TRBJ2-7; 9 positions agree with TRBD2. CDR3 size: 13 residues. V shed 3 bases and J 7 bases; nucleotides not matched to a gene: 5. Germline CDR1 SGHRS, CDR2 YFSETQ. CDR3 amino acids: CASSSGRGGEQYF. Written as DNA, the CDR3 is TGCGCCAGCAGCTCGGGGCGGGGGGGTGAGCAGTACTTC.

The chain recombines TRBV28 with TRBJ2-1, with 8 bases matching TRBD2. This CDR3 comprises 16 residues. The trim removed 4 bases at V and 3 bases at J, leaving 8 bases unmatched. The germline V gene has CDR1 MDHEN and CDR2 SYDVKM. In nucleotides, the CDR3 is TGTGCCAGCAGTTCCCTACTAGCGGAGGACTACAATGAGCAGTTCTTC. Its protein product is CASSSLLAEDYNEQFF. Supplemented by reference TRBV28 and TRBJ2-1, the full variable domain reads DVKVTQSSRYLVKRTGEKVFLECVQDMDHENMFWYRQDPGLGLRLIYFSYDVKMKEKGDIPEGYSVSREKKERFSLILESASTNQTSMYLCASSSLLAEDYNEQFFGPGTRLTVL.

A single count supports this clone. This chain uses TRBV2 with TRBJ1-5; possibly TRBD1 for D (6 bases). The CDR3 extends over 14 amino acids. Germline loops: CDR1 SNHLY, CDR2 FYNNEI. The V and J ends lost 3 bases and 6 bases respectively, with 12 bases between them. The CDR3 DNA follows: TGTGCCAGCAGTGACACAGGGATACTTCAGCCCCAGCATTTT. It specifies CASSDTGILQPQHF. Full variable domain (missing parts from reference TRBV2 and TRBJ1-5): EPEVTQTPSHQVTQMGQEVILRCVPISNHLYFYWYRQILGQKVEFLVSFYNNEISEKSEIFDDQFSVERPDGSNFTLKIRSTKLEDSAMYFCASSDTGILQPQHFGDGTRLSIL.

This clone was counted a single time. This chain connects TRBV9 to TRBJ2-3; D is undetermined. This CDR3 contains 13 residues. Germline values: CDR1 SGDLS, CDR2 YYNGEE. V dropped 4 bases and J dropped 6 bases, with 12 bases sitting between them. CDR3 coding DNA: TGTGCCAGCAGCCCGCGAGTATCGGATACGCAGTATTTT. It specifies CASSPRVSDTQYF.

This chain connects TRBV9 to TRBJ2-1; 10 nucleotides match TRBD2. With V trimmed by 2 bases and J by 7 bases, 6 bases remained unmatched. This CDR3 contains 15 residues. Germline CDR1 is SGDLS and CDR2 is YYNGEE. In DNA, the CDR3 is TGTGCCAGCAGCGTCGGGACTAGCGCCGTTAATGAGCAGTTCTTC. Amino acids: CASSVGTSAVNEQFF.

The chain is built from TRBV7-3 and TRBJ2-3, with TRBD2 identical over 14 bases. Germline CDR1 SGHTA, CDR2 FQGTGA. The CDR3 runs to 15 residues. With V trimmed by 8 bases and J by 5 bases, 6 bases remained unmatched. CDR3 coding DNA: TGTGCCAGCCGAGGACTAGCGGGAGGTATAGATACGCAGTATTTT. Its translation is CASRGLAGGIDTQYF.

The chain is built from TRBV19 and TRBJ1-5; unclear D gene. The CDR3 has 16 amino acids. CDR1 LNHDA and CDR2 SQIVND come from the germline V gene (reference sequence). Between the trimmed V and J ends, which lost 6 bases and 4 bases, there was a span of 19 bases. The CDR3 is CASSSPHSGKNQPQHF. The CDR3 DNA is TGTGCCAGTAGCAGCCCCCACAGTGGCAAGAATCAGCCCCAGCATTTT.

The V gene is TRBV5-6, the J gene TRBJ1-2, with TRBD1 identical over 7 bases. This CDR3 comprises 15 residues. Germline CDR1 reads SGHDT; CDR2 reads YYEEEE. Trimming cost V 3 bases and J 4 bases; bases outside gene matches: 9. CDR3 bases: TGTGCCAGCAGCTCGATCAGGGGGGAGAGCTATGGCTACACCTTC. It codes for CASSSIRGESYGYTF. Together with reference TRBV5-6 and TRBJ1-2, the CDR3 gives the full variable domain: DAGVTQSPTHLIKTRGQQVTLRCSPKSGHDTVSWYQQALGQGPQFIFQYYEEEERQRGNFPDRFSGHQFPNYSSELNVNALLLGDSALYLCASSSIRGESYGYTFGSGTRLTVV.

The rearrangement joins TRBV14 to TRBJ1-3; no reliable D call. The CDR3 totals 15 residues. Germline CDR1 SGHDN, CDR2 FVKESK. The ends were cut back, 1 base at V and 2 bases at J, with 9 bases in the middle. CDR3 in amino acids: CASSQVVRTGNTIYF. The CDR3 nucleotides read TGTGCCAGCAGCCAAGTAGTAAGAACTGGAAACACCATATATTTT.

The J gene is TRBJ2-5, the V gene TRBV7-7, with 8 bases identical to TRBD2. This CDR3 contains 16 residues. The germline V gene encodes CDR1 SSHAT and CDR2 FNYEAQ (reference sequence). V trimming: 2 bases; J trimming: 1 base; junction bases outside the gene matches: 6. The CDR3 sequence: CASSLLRAGVQETQYF. The CDR3 DNA reads TGTGCCAGCAGCTTACTCCGAGCGGGAGTCCAAGAGACCCAGTACTTC.

J is TRBJ1-2 and V is TRBV7-9, with D tentatively TRBD1 (5 bases). Looked up from germline, CDR1 is SEHNR and CDR2 is FQNEAQ (reference sequence). Trimming cost V 4 bases and J 8 bases, with 8 bases left between them. The CDR3 is 11 residues long. CDR3 loop: CASSSTVGYTF. The DNA of the CDR3 is TGTGCCAGCAGCTCGACAGTCGGCTACACCTTC.

J is TRBJ2-3 and V is TRBV2, with 15 bases aligning to TRBD2. From germline, CDR1 is SNHLY and CDR2 FYNNEI. The V and J ends lost 6 bases and 0 bases, in that order; junction bases with no gene match: 7. The CDR3 is made up of 18 amino acids. The CDR3 DNA reads as TGTGCCAGCAGAAAGGGACTAGCGGGAGGATCTAGCACAGATACGCAGTATTTT. Translated, it gives CASRKGLAGGSSTDTQYF.

This clone was observed a handful of times. CDR3 coding DNA: TGTGCCTGGGGCCAGGGGCGTTCCAATCAGCCCCAGCATTTT. Encoded protein: CAWGQGRSNQPQHF. This chain joins TRBV30 and TRBJ1-5, with D perhaps TRBD1 (6 bases). The CDR3 spans 14 residues. V lost 5 bases, J lost 3 bases, and 14 bases lay in between. CDR1 is GTSNPN and CDR2 is SVGIG in the germline V gene (reference sequence).

The chain uses TRBV5-4 and TRBJ2-2; TRBD2 agrees at 8 bases. Germline lookup yields CDR1 SGHNT and CDR2 YYREEE (reference sequence). The J segment lost 8 bases and the V segment lost 3 bases, leaving 3 bases of the junction unmatched. The CDR3 has 13 amino acids. Here the CDR3 DNA reads TGTGCCAGCAGCTATCCGGGAGGGGGGGAGCTGTTTTTT. Its protein product is CASSYPGGGELFF.